These 21 T cell receptor beta chains share one sample of origin, sequenced in a study of T cells in Graves' hyperthyroidism and ophthalmopathy. The investigators amplified TCR beta CDR3 regions from RNA transcripts. TCR CDR3 regions were first amplified by RT-PCR with HTBI primers. MiXCR was run by TCRdb on the multiplex PCR reads, yielding one entry per CDR3 protein. The table records about 580,000 distinct CDR3 sequences, under 60% of them present only once. Sequenced sample: peripheral blood or thyroid tissue (not recorded which). These receptors were taken from a woman under 30 with Graves' hyperthyroidism.

This chain connects TRBV5-1 to TRBJ2-3, with unresolved D. V was clipped by 1 base and J by 2 bases, with 11 bases between them. Germline V gives CDR1 SGHRS, CDR2 YFSETQ. The CDR3 totals 15 residues. The CDR3 DNA reads TGCGCCAGCAGCTTGATCGCCCAGAACACAGATACGCAGTATTTT. Translating gives CASSLIAQNTDTQYF.

The chain uses TRBV29-1 and TRBJ1-1; tentatively, D is TRBD1 (5 bases). There are 12 residues in the CDR3. Germline-derived CDR1 and CDR2 are SQVTM and ANQGSEA. V lost 8 bases and J lost 2, with 12 bases in between. The CDR3 DNA sequence: TGCAGCCCGGGGACGGTCAACACTGAAGCTTTCTTT. Protein sequence: CSPGTVNTEAFF.

This clonotype was seen only once. A read error is possible here, since a much larger clone lies one base away. The chain has TRBV19 and TRBJ1-1; possible D gene TRBD1, 5 bases. Trimming shortened V by 6 bases and J by 11 bases, and 16 bases separated the two germline ends. The germline V gene encodes CDR1 LNHDA and CDR2 SQIVND (reference sequence). CDR3 size: 12 residues. The CDR3 DNA reads as TGTGCCAGTAGACCCGAGGGACCTCTGGCTTTCTTT. As protein: CASRPEGPLAFF.

V usage is TRBV10-3 and J usage is TRBJ1-4; D gene ambiguous. Germline CDR1 is ENHRY and CDR2 is SYGVKD. The CDR3 is 13 amino acids. V lost 3 bases and J lost 10, with 12 bases in between. CDR3 bases: TGTGCCATCAGTGAAGGTGTTAGCGGAAAACTGTTTTTT. This gives the protein CAISEGVSGKLFF.

The chain combines TRBV29-1 with TRBJ1-2; the D is unclear. Trimming stripped 6 bases from V and 8 bases from J, with 10 bases between. CDR1 and CDR2 (germline): SQVTM, ANQGSEA. The CDR3 is 10 residues long. The CDR3 region has the DNA TGCAGCGTATCTAGCGGGGGCTACACCTTC. Protein product: CSVSSGGYTF.

The sample holds many counts of this clonotype. This chain connects TRBV4-2 to TRBJ2-5; 7 positions match TRBD2. Trimming took 1 base from V and 1 from J; bases not matched to a gene: 3. This CDR3 has 15 amino acids. Per germline, CDR1 LGHNA and CDR2 YNFKEQ. The CDR3 DNA is TGTGCCAGCAGCCAAGTAGCGGGTACCCAAGAGACCCAGTACTTC. Translated, it gives CASSQVAGTQETQYF.

This clonotype was counted many times. This rearrangement joins TRBV27 to TRBJ1-6; D remains ambiguous. CDR1 and CDR2 (germline): MNHEY, SMNVEV (reference sequence). V lost 4 bases and J lost 10, with 14 bases in between. The CDR3 loop spans 14 amino acids. DNA for the CDR3: TGTGCCAGCAGTTGGGCAGGCCTGAAATCACCCCTCCACTTT. This sequence encodes CASSWAGLKSPLHF.

This clonotype was detected many times. The genes are TRBV9 and TRBJ2-2; 8 nucleotides agree with TRBD2. V was clipped by 4 bases and J by 5 bases; unmatched bases: 10. The CDR3 length is 16 residues. Germline V gives CDR1 SGDLS, CDR2 YYNGEE. The CDR3 loop is CASSTRLGGGTGELFF. The DNA of the CDR3 is TGTGCCAGCAGCACCCGACTCGGGGGGGGTACCGGGGAGCTGTTTTTT.

The chain couples TRBV2 to TRBJ1-2; D remains ambiguous. Germline CDR1 is SNHLY and CDR2 is FYNNEI. Trimming took 3 bases from V and 8 from J, leaving 13 bases between them. The CDR3 loop spans 13 amino acids. CDR3 sequence: CASSERTGGGYTF. CDR3 coding DNA: TGTGCCAGCAGTGAGCGGACGGGAGGAGGCTACACCTTC.

The V and J genes are TRBV12-3 or TRBV12-4 and TRBJ2-7; 9 nucleotides agree with TRBD1. The CDR3 totals 13 residues. V was clipped by 10 bases and J by 7 bases; unmatched bases: 11. CDR3 loop: CAIRQGEYNEQYF. The CDR3 DNA is TGTGCCATCCGACAGGGGGAGTACAATGAGCAGTACTTC.

This clonotype was seen at least ten times. V is TRBV19 and J is TRBJ1-1, with a weak D call TRBD1 (6 bases). The germline V gene has CDR1 LNHDA and CDR2 SQIVND (reference sequence). The length of the CDR3 is 13 residues. V was cut by 5 bases and J by 7 bases, with 14 bases left in between. The CDR3 reads CASSLKGQFEAFF. The CDR3 DNA follows: TGTGCCAGTAGTCTTAAAGGACAGTTTGAAGCTTTCTTT.

This clonotype was seen once. The chain recombines TRBV6-5 with TRBJ2-2; no definite D call. Germline CDR1 reads MNHEY; CDR2 reads SVGAGI. Trimming took off 1 base at V and 4 bases at J, with 13 bases between the two ends. The CDR3 spans 16 residues. CDR3 amino acids: CASSYYSLPGTGELFF. In nucleotides, the CDR3 is TGTGCCAGCAGTTACTATTCCCTCCCCGGCACCGGGGAGCTGTTTTTT.

The chain uses TRBV7-8 and TRBJ2-7; 12 bases match TRBD2. The CDR3 runs to 16 residues. Germline values: CDR1 SGHVS, CDR2 FQNEAQ. After removal of 4 bases from V and 3 bases from J, the junction contained 7 bases not matched to a gene. Here the CDR3 DNA reads TGTGCCAGCAGCTCAGGACTAGCGGGAACTTTCTACGAGCAGTACTTC. Encoded protein: CASSSGLAGTFYEQYF.

CDR3 bases: TGTGCCTGGAGTGTGAGCAGAATTCCCTCCTACGAGCAGTACTTC. Amino acid sequence: CAWSVSRIPSYEQYF. The chain combines TRBV30 with TRBJ2-7; unclear D gene. The CDR3 has 15 amino acids. V gave up 0 bases and J gave up 0 bases, with 12 bases separating them. CDR1 and CDR2 (germline): GTSNPN, SVGIG (reference sequence).

The table lists this clonotype with a count of one. This sequence joins TRBV19 and TRBJ2-2, with D perhaps TRBD1 (6 bases). The V and J ends lost 2 bases and 1 base respectively, with 8 bases between them. The CDR3 length is 15 residues. Germline V lookup: CDR1 LNHDA, CDR2 SQIVND (reference sequence). The CDR3 DNA follows: TGTGCCAGTAGTATACCGACAGGGAACACCGGGGAGCTGTTTTTT. Translation: CASSIPTGNTGELFF.

This clonotype was counted between two and nine times. The chain employs TRBV7-9 and TRBJ2-1; TRBD2 matches 7 bases. The length of the CDR3 is 14 residues. Germline-derived CDR1 and CDR2 are SEHNR and FQNEAQ (reference sequence). The junction had 9 bases not matched to a gene; V was cut back by 4 bases and J by 9 bases. Here the CDR3 reads CASSWEGGVIEQFF. CDR3 bases: TGTGCCAGCAGCTGGGAGGGCGGAGTGATTGAGCAGTTCTTC.

Written as DNA, the CDR3 is TGCGCCAGCAGCCCCGCCGGACAGCTCTATGGCTACACCTTC. This codes for CASSPAGQLYGYTF. V usage is TRBV4-1 and J usage is TRBJ1-2; the D gene is possibly TRBD1 (6 bases). The germline gives CDR1 MGHRA, CDR2 YSYEKL. V dropped 4 bases and J dropped 4 bases, with 13 bases sitting between them. CDR3 length equals 14 residues.

The J gene is TRBJ1-1, the V gene TRBV20-1; no clear D. Germline V gives CDR1 DFQATT, CDR2 SNEGSKA (reference sequence). Trimming removed 5 bases from V and 1 base from J, with 14 bases in between. The CDR3 extends over 14 amino acids. The CDR3 DNA reads as TGCAGTGCTGCGCGGGAGGCGGAGAACACTGAAGCTTTCTTT. Translated: CSAAREAENTEAFF.

This chain links TRBV5-4 with TRBJ2-7; 7 nucleotides agree with TRBD2. This CDR3 has 12 residues. V shed 3 bases and J 5 bases; nucleotides not matched to a gene: 2. The germline V gene has CDR1 SGHNT and CDR2 YYREEE (reference sequence). CDR3 region: CASSWGGNEQYF. The CDR3 region has the DNA TGTGCCAGCAGCTGGGGAGGGAACGAGCAGTACTTC.

At least ten counts were recorded for this clonotype. The chain carries TRBV9 and TRBJ1-6, with TRBD1 matching over 7 bases. CDR3 length equals 18 residues. Germline V CDR1 and CDR2: SGDLS, YYNGEE. V lost 4 bases and J lost 9; bases outside the gene matches: 19. CDR3 residues: CASSPSRGDTIIGSPLHF. The DNA of the CDR3 is TGTGCCAGCAGCCCCAGCAGGGGGGATACGATAATTGGTTCACCCCTCCACTTT.

Remarks on this clonotype: A much more abundant neighbour one base away suggests this may be a read error. The final CDR3 position lacks the conserved phenylalanine or tryptophan, pointing to a likely read error. The CDR3 is CASSYSGRSYEQYY. The CDR3 DNA reads as TGTGCCAGCAGTTACTCAGGTCGATCCTACGAGCAGTACTAC. This chain links TRBV7-2 with TRBJ2-7, with D unresolved. The germline V gene encodes CDR1 SGHTA and CDR2 FQGNSA. This CDR3 spans 14 amino acids. Deletions cut 6 bases from V and 1 base from J, with 13 bases between.